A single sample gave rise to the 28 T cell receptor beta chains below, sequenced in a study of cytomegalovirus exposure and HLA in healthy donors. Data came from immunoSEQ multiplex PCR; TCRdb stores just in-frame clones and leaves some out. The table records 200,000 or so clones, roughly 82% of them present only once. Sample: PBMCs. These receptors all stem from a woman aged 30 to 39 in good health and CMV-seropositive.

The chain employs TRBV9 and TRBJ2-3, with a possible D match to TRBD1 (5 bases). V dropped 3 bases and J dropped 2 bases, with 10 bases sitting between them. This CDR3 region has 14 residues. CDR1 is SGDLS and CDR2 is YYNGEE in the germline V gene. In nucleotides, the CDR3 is TGTGCCAGCAGCGGCCGACAGACCACAGATACGCAGTATTTT. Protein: CASSGRQTTDTQYF.

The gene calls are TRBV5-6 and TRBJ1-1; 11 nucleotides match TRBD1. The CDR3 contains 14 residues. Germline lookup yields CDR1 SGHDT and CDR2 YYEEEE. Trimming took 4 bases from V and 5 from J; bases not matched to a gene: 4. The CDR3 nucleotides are TGTGCCAGCAGCCCGGACAGGGGGCTAACTGAAGCTTTCTTT. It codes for CASSPDRGLTEAFF. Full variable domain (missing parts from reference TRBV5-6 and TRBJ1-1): DAGVTQSPTHLIKTRGQQVTLRCSPKSGHDTVSWYQQALGQGPQFIFQYYEEEERQRGNFPDRFSGHQFPNYSSELNVNALLLGDSALYLCASSPDRGLTEAFFGQGTRLTVV.

The CDR3 spells CASRPGVFNYGYTF. CDR3 DNA sequence: TGTGCCAGCAGGCCAGGTGTCTTTAACTATGGCTACACCTTC. The J gene is TRBJ1-2, the V gene TRBV6-1; D is unresolved. The germline V and J ends were trimmed by 6 bases and 1 base, with 12 bases remaining between them. The V gene's germline CDR1 is MNHNS and CDR2 SASEGT. The CDR3 is made up of 14 amino acids.

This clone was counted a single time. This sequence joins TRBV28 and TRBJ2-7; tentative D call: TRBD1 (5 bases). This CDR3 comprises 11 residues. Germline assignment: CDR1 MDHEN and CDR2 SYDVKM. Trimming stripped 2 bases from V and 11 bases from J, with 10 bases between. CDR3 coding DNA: TGTGCCAGCAGTTTAGCGTCAGGGAAGTACTTC. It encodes CASSLASGKYF.

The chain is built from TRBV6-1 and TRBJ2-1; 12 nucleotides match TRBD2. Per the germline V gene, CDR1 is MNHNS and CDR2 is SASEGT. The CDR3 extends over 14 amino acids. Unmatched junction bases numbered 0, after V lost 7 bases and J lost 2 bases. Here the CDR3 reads CASTSGRAYNEQFF. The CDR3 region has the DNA TGTGCCAGCACTAGCGGGAGGGCCTACAATGAGCAGTTCTTC.

In DNA form, the CDR3 reads TGTGCCCAAAGCGGGAGAGAAGAGACCCAGTACTTC. Its protein product is CAQSGREETQYF. This chain links TRBV6-4 with TRBJ2-5, with 8 nucleotides matching TRBD2. The germline V gene encodes CDR1 MRHNA and CDR2 SNTAGT. V trimming: 11 bases; J trimming: 3 bases; junction bases outside the gene matches: 5. This CDR3 is 12 amino acids long.

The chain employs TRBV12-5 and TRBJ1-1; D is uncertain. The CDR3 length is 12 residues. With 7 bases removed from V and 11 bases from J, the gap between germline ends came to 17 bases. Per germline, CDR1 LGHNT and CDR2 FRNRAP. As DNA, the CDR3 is TGTGCTAGTGACCTCGTCACCTCGGGGGCTTTCTTT. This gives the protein CASDLVTSGAFF.

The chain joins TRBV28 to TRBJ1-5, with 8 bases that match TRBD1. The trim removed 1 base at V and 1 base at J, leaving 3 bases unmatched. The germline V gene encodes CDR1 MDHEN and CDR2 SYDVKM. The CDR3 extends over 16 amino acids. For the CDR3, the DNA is TGTGCCAGCAGTTTATTTGGACAGGGAAGCAATCAGCCCCAGCATTTT. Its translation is CASSLFGQGSNQPQHF.

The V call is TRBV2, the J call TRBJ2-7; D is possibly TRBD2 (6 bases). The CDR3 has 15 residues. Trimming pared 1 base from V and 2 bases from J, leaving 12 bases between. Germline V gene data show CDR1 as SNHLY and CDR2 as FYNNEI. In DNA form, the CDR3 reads TGTGCCAGCAGTGAAGGGGGACTGAACGCCTACGAGCAGTACTTC. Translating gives CASSEGGLNAYEQYF.

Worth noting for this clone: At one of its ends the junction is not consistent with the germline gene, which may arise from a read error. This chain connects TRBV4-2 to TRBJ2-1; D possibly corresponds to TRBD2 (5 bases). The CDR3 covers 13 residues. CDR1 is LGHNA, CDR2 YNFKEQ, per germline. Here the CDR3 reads CASSPTDYDEQFF. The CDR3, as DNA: TGTGCCAGCAGCCCAACAGACTACGATGAGCAGTTCTTC.

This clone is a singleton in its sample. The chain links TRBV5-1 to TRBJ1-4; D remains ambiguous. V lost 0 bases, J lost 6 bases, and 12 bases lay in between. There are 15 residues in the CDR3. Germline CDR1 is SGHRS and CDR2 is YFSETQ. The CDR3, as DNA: TGCGCCAGCAGCTTGGCCAAACGGGATGATGAAAAACTGTTTTTT. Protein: CASSLAKRDDEKLFF. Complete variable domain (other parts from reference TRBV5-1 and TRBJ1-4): KAGVTQTPRYLIKTRGQQVTLSCSPISGHRSVSWYQQTPGQGLQFLFEYFSETQRNKGNFPGRFSGRQFSNSRSEMNVSTLELGDSALYLCASSLAKRDDEKLFFGSGTQLSVL.

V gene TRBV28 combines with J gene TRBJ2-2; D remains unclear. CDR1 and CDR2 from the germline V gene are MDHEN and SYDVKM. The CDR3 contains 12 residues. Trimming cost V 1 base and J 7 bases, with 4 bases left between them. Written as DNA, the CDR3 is TGTGCCAGCAGTTTATCCTTCGGGGAGCTGTTTTTT. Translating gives CASSLSFGELFF.

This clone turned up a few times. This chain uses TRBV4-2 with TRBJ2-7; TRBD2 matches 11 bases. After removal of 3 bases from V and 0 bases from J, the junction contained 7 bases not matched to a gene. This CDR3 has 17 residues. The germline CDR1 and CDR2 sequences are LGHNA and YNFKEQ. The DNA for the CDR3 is TGTGCCAGCAGCCACCACGGGACTAGCGGAACCTCCTACGAGCAGTACTTC. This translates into CASSHHGTSGTSYEQYF.

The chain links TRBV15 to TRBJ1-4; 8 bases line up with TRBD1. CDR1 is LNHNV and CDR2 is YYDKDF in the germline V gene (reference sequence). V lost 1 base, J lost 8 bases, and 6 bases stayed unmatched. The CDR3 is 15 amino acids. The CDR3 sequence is CATSRAQGGLEKLFF. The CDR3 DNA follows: TGTGCCACCAGCAGAGCACAGGGGGGCCTCGAAAAACTGTTTTTT. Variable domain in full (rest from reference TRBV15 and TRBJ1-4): DAMVIQNPRYQVTQFGKPVTLSCSQTLNHNVMYWYQQKSSQAPKLLFHYYDKDFNNEADTPDNFQSRRPNTSFCFLDIRSPGLGDTAMYLCATSRAQGGLEKLFFGSGTQLSVL.

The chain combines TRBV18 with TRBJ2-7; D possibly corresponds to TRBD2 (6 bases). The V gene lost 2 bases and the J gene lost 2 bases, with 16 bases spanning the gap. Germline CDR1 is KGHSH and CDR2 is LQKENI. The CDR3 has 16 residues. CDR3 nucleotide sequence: TGTGCCAGCTCACCATGGGGGTCTGGGGGGACCTACGAGCAGTACTTC. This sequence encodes CASSPWGSGGTYEQYF.

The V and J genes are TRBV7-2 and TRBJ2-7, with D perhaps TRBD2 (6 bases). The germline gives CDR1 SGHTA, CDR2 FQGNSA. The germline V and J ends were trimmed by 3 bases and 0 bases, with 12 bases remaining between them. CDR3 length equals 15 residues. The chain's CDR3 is CASSFFSGSSYEQYF. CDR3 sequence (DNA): TGTGCCAGCAGCTTCTTCTCCGGGAGCTCCTACGAGCAGTACTTC.

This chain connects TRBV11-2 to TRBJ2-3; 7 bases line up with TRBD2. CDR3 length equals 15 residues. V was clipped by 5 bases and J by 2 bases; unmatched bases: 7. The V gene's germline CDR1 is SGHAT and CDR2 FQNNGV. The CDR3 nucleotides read TGTGCCAGCAGCCTTCAGCGGGGCAACACAGATACGCAGTATTTT. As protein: CASSLQRGNTDTQYF.

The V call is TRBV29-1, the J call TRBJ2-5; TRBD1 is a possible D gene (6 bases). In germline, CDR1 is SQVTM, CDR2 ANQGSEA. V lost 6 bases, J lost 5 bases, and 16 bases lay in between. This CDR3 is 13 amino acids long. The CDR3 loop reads CSVRWTVGETQYF. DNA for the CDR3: TGCAGCGTCCGATGGACAGTTGGGGAGACCCAGTACTTC.

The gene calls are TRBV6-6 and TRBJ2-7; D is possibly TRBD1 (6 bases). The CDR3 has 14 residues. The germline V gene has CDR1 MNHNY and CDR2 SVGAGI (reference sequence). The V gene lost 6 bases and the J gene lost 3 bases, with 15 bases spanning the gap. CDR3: CASRPVGAFYEQYF. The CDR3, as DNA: TGTGCCAGCAGACCTGTGGGGGCTTTCTACGAGCAGTACTTC.

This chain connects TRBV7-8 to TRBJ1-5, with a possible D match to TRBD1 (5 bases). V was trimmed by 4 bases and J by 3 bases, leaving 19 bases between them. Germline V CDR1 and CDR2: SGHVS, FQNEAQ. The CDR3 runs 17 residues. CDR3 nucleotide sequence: TGTGCCAGCAGCTACTCGACGGCAGGGCCATCCAATCAGCCCCAGCATTTT. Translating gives CASSYSTAGPSNQPQHF.

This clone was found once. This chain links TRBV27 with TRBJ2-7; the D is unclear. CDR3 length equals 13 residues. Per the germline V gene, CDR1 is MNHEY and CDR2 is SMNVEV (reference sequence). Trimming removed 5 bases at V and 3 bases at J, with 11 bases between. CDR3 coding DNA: TGTGCCAGCAGTACGGGTTTAGTCTACGAGCAGTACTTC. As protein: CASSTGLVYEQYF.

The CDR3: CASSLLQGSSYEQYF. Here the CDR3 DNA reads TGCGCCAGCAGCTTGCTCCAGGGGAGCTCCTACGAGCAGTACTTC. V usage is TRBV5-1 and J usage is TRBJ2-7; D might be TRBD1 (6 bases). The CDR3 sequence is 15 residues long. V was pared by 1 base and J by 0 bases, with 11 bases between. CDR1 and CDR2 from the germline V gene are SGHRS and YFSETQ.

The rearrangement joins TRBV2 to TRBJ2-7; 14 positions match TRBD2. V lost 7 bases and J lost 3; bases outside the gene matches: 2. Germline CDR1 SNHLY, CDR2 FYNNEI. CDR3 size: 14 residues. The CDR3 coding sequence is TGTGCCAGCAAAGGGACTAGCGGGAGCTACGAGCAGTACTTC. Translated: CASKGTSGSYEQYF.

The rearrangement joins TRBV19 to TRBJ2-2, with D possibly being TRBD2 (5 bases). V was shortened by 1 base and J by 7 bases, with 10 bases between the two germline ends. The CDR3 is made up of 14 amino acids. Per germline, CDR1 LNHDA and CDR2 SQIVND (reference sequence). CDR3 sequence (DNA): TGTGCCAGTAGTATAGTGGAGGTGGGCGGGGAGCTGTTTTTT. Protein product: CASSIVEVGGELFF. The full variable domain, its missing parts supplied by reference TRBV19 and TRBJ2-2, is DGGITQSPKYLFRKEGQNVTLSCEQNLNHDAMYWYRQDPGQGLRLIYYSQIVNDFQKGDIAEGYSVSREKKESFPLTVTSAQKNPTAFYLCASSIVEVGGELFFGEGSRLTVL.

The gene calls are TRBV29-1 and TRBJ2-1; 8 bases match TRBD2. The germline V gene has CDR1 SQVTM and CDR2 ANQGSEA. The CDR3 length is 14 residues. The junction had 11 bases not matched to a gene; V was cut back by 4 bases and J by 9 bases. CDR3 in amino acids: CSVVVAGKPGEQFF. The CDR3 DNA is TGCAGCGTTGTGGTAGCGGGAAAGCCGGGTGAGCAGTTCTTC.

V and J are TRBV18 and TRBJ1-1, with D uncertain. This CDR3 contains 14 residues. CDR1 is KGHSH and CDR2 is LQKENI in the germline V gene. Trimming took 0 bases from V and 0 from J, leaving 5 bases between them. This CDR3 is CASSPPRVNTEAFF. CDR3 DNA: TGTGCCAGCTCACCACCGAGGGTGAACACTGAAGCTTTCTTT.

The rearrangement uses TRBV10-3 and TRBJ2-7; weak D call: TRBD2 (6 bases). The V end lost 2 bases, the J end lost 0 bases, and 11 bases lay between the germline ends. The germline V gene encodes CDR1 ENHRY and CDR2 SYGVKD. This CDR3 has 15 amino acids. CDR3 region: CAISEAGGVSYEQYF. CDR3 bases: TGTGCCATCAGTGAGGCCGGGGGAGTCTCCTACGAGCAGTACTTC.

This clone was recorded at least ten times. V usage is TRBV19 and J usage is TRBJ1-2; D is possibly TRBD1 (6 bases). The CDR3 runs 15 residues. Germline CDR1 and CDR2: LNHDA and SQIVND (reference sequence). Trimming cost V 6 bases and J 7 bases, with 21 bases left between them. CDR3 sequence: CASRSDRRLGSGYTF. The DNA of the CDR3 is TGTGCCAGTAGGTCCGACAGGCGCTTAGGCTCTGGCTACACCTTC.